This passage covers 26 T cell receptor beta chains from one sample sequenced in a study of T cell repertoires in cytomegalovirus infection. TCRdb independently ran MiXCR on the reads; one entry per CDR3 protein. The sample consists of 500,000 to 600,000 distinct CDR3 sequences, 15% to 20% of them appearing once. The sequencing input was CD8+ T cells from PBMCs. The receptors stem from a human donor in good health (CMV status not recorded). Some clones in this sample may be carry-over from other donors' samples.

In this sample, this clonotype turned up many times. This rearrangement joins TRBV28 to TRBJ2-6, with TRBD1 as a possible D gene (6 bases). The CDR3 runs 17 residues. The germline V and J ends were trimmed by 5 bases and 2 bases, with 16 bases remaining between them. Germline V CDR1 and CDR2: MDHEN, SYDVKM. The DNA for the CDR3 is TGTGCCAGCAGTACAGGGAAGGGCCTTACTGGGGCCAACGTCCTGACTTTC. Protein product: CASSTGKGLTGANVLTF. Using reference TRBV28 and TRBJ2-6 for the parts outside the CDR3, the full variable domain is DVKVTQSSRYLVKRTGEKVFLECVQDMDHENMFWYRQDPGLGLRLIYFSYDVKMKEKGDIPEGYSVSREKKERFSLILESASTNQTSMYLCASSTGKGLTGANVLTFGAGSRLTVL.

This clonotype was found a few times. The rearrangement joins TRBV7-8 to TRBJ2-7, with a weak D call TRBD1 (6 bases). V lost 4 bases, J lost 5 bases, and 15 bases lay in between. The length of the CDR3 is 14 residues. Germline CDR1 is SGHVS and CDR2 is FQNEAQ. The CDR3 DNA reads as TGTGCCAGCAGCTGGGACAAACATGGCGACGAGCAGTACTTC. Its translation: CASSWDKHGDEQYF.

This clonotype was counted only a few times. The chain uses TRBV27 and TRBJ2-1, with 7 bases lining up with TRBD1. Germline CDR1 and CDR2: MNHEY and SMNVEV (reference sequence). The CDR3 contains 15 residues. Trimming at V came to 8 bases and at J to 4 bases, leaving 11 bases not matched to a gene. The CDR3 is CASVGPGQVYNEQFF. CDR3 bases: TGTGCCAGCGTTGGCCCCGGACAGGTTTACAATGAGCAGTTCTTC.

The table lists this clonotype with many counts. This chain uses TRBV7-6 with TRBJ2-5, with a possible D match to TRBD2 (6 bases). Germline V gives CDR1 SGHVS, CDR2 FNYEAQ. CDR3 length: 16 residues. Trimming removed 5 bases from V and 1 base from J, with 17 bases in between. The CDR3 is CASSLREVSGQETQYF. The CDR3 DNA sequence: TGTGCCAGCAGCCTAAGGGAGGTCAGCGGCCAAGAGACCCAGTACTTC.

This clonotype was detected only once. The chain couples TRBV20-1 to TRBJ2-7, with TRBD2 as a possible D gene (6 bases). CDR1 DFQATT and CDR2 SNEGSKA come from the germline V gene (reference sequence). The V end lost 0 bases, the J end lost 6 bases, and 15 bases lay between the germline ends. The CDR3 contains 14 residues. The CDR3 DNA reads TGCAGTGCTAGAGATCGCCCATTCGGGGGCGAGCAGTACTTC. Its translation: CSARDRPFGGEQYF.

This clonotype has only a few counts. The V and J genes are TRBV5-1 and TRBJ2-3; the match to TRBD2 covers 7 bases. The CDR3 has 16 residues. V lost 7 bases to trimming and J lost 2 bases; unmatched junction nucleotides: 13. Per germline, CDR1 SGHRS and CDR2 YFSETQ. This CDR3 reads CASREDGRASTDTQYF. The DNA for the CDR3 is TGCGCCAGCCGCGAAGATGGGAGGGCCTCCACAGATACGCAGTATTTT.

This clonotype has only a few counts. The chain has TRBV28 and TRBJ2-1; 8 nucleotides line up with TRBD2. The CDR3 spans 13 residues. V shed 3 bases, J shed 15 bases, and the junction held 10 bases outside the gene matches. CDR1 is MDHEN and CDR2 is SYDVKM in the germline V gene. The CDR3 loop reads CASSFTRREVLFF. The CDR3 coding sequence is TGTGCCAGCAGTTTCACGCGGCGGGAGGTTCTGTTCTTC.

The chain has TRBV2 and TRBJ1-3; maybe TRBD1 (6 bases). The CDR3 spans 12 residues. V dropped 9 bases and J dropped 4 bases, with 10 bases sitting between them. Germline V gene lookup returns CDR1 SNHLY and CDR2 FYNNEI. The DNA for the CDR3 is TGTGCCAGAAGGGGGAACGGAAACACCATATATTTT. This gives the protein CARRGNGNTIYF.

This clonotype was counted a few times. This chain connects TRBV6-1 to TRBJ1-4, with D maybe TRBD1 (5 bases). Trimming took 3 bases from V and 12 from J, leaving 14 bases between them. This CDR3 spans 13 amino acids. Germline CDR1 MNHNS, CDR2 SASEGT. CDR3 sequence: CASSDAGPEELFF. CDR3 nucleotide sequence: TGTGCCAGCAGTGATGCAGGGCCCGAGGAACTGTTTTTT.

This clonotype has at least ten counts. This chain links TRBV7-2 with TRBJ2-7; a possible D gene is TRBD1 (6 bases). The CDR3 totals 14 residues. CDR1 is SGHTA and CDR2 is FQGNSA in the germline V gene. The ends were cut back, 4 bases at V and 3 bases at J, with 13 bases in the middle. The CDR3 DNA is TGTGCCAGCAGCTCTTCAGGGGTAATCTACGAGCAGTACTTC. Translation: CASSSSGVIYEQYF.

Only a few counts were recorded for this clonotype. This chain links TRBV13 with TRBJ2-1; TRBD1 matches at 7 bases. The CDR3 contains 16 residues. J gave up 4 bases and V 4 bases, and 10 bases lay outside the gene matches. Germline CDR1 reads PRHDT; CDR2 reads FYEKMQ (reference sequence). The CDR3 bases are TGTGCCAGCAGCTCGACAGGGAGCTATGGTTACAATGAGCAGTTCTTC. It is translated as CASSSTGSYGYNEQFF. The entire variable domain, with the rest obtained from reference TRBV13 and TRBJ2-1, is as follows: AAGVIQSPRHLIKEKRETATLKCYPIPRHDTVYWYQQGPGQDPQFLISFYEKMQSDKGSIPDRFSAQQFSDYHSELNMSSLELGDSALYFCASSSTGSYGYNEQFFGPGTRLTVL.

This clonotype was counted a few times. The chain combines TRBV10-3 with TRBJ1-5; perhaps TRBD1 as D (6 bases). The CDR3 is made up of 12 amino acids. CDR1 ENHRY and CDR2 SYGVKD come from the germline V gene. Deletions cut 8 bases from V and 4 bases from J, with 9 bases between. This CDR3 is CAIGGANQPQHF. CDR3 nucleotide sequence: TGTGCCATCGGGGGGGCAAATCAGCCCCAGCATTTT.

The CDR3 is CASSLGQGTNEKLFF. Here the CDR3 DNA reads TGTGCCAGCAGCTTAGGACAGGGAACTAATGAAAAACTGTTTTTT. The chain combines TRBV7-9 with TRBJ1-4; 7 bases line up with TRBD1. V trimming: 1 base; J trimming: 1 base; junction bases outside the gene matches: 0. The length of the CDR3 is 15 residues. Germline CDR1 is SEHNR and CDR2 is FQNEAQ (reference sequence).

At least ten counts were recorded for this clonotype. V and J are TRBV7-9 and TRBJ2-7; D tentatively reads TRBD1 or TRBD2 (5 bases each). In germline, CDR1 is SEHNR, CDR2 FQNEAQ (reference sequence). With 5 bases removed from V and 0 bases from J, the gap between germline ends came to 14 bases. CDR3 length equals 15 residues. Here the CDR3 reads CASSIPGTDSYEQYF. In DNA form, the CDR3 reads TGTGCCAGCAGCATACCCGGGACGGACTCCTACGAGCAGTACTTC. The full variable domain, its missing parts supplied by reference TRBV7-9 and TRBJ2-7, is DTGVSQNPRHKITKRGQNVTFRCDPISEHNRLYWYRQTLGQGPEFLTYFQNEAQLEKSRLLSDRFSAERPKGSFSTLEIQRTEQGDSAMYLCASSIPGTDSYEQYFGPGTRLTVT.

This clonotype was seen many times. The chain joins TRBV7-4 to TRBJ1-1, with D possibly being TRBD1 (5 bases). Trimming shortened V by 5 bases and J by 7 bases, and 20 bases separated the two germline ends. Germline-derived CDR1 and CDR2 are SGHVT and SQSDAQ. CDR3 length: 15 residues. The CDR3 reads CASSPFVKRDGEAFF. The CDR3 nucleotides read TGTGCCAGCAGCCCCTTTGTTAAGAGGGACGGTGAAGCTTTCTTT. Full variable domain (rest looked up from reference TRBV7-4 and TRBJ1-1): GAGVSQSPRYKVAKRGRDVALRCDSISGHVTLYWYRQTLGQGSEVLTYSQSDAQRDKSGRPSGRFSAERPERSVSTLKIQRTEQGDSAVYLCASSPFVKRDGEAFFGQGTRLTVV.

A few counts support this clonotype. The chain is built from TRBV5-4 and TRBJ2-2, with D possibly TRBD1 on 6 matching bases. Trimming took 3 bases from V and 6 from J, leaving 12 bases between them. Germline CDR1 reads SGHNT; CDR2 reads YYREEE (reference sequence). The length of the CDR3 is 14 residues. The chain's CDR3 is CASSYGRGAGELFF. CDR3 in DNA: TGTGCCAGCAGCTATGGCAGGGGAGCCGGGGAGCTGTTTTTT.

The chain recombines TRBV9 with TRBJ2-7; D perhaps matches TRBD1 (6 bases). The ends were cut back, 7 bases at V and 0 bases at J, with 11 bases in the middle. The CDR3 is 13 amino acids. Germline V CDR1 and CDR2: SGDLS, YYNGEE. For the CDR3, the DNA is TGTGCCAGCTCGGACAGTTACTCCTACGAGCAGTACTTC. This gives the protein CASSDSYSYEQYF.

The V call is TRBV27, the J call TRBJ2-1, with TRBD1 as a possible D gene (5 bases). CDR1 MNHEY and CDR2 SMNVEV come from the germline V gene (reference sequence). The V gene lost 2 bases and the J gene lost 13 bases, with 27 bases spanning the gap. This CDR3 spans 17 amino acids. The CDR3 DNA follows: TGTGCCAGCAGTTTAGTAGGGGCAGGCCGTGGATACAATGCTCAGTTCTTC. This sequence encodes CASSLVGAGRGYNAQFF.

With respect to this clonotype: A single base separates this from a much larger clone, so it may be a read error. Likely a read error: the CDR3 ends without its conserved phenylalanine or tryptophan. The chain uses TRBV19 and TRBJ2-7, with D perhaps matching TRBD2 (5 bases). The V end was cut by 6 bases, the J end by 4 bases, with 28 bases between. CDR1 and CDR2 (germline): LNHDA, SQIVND (reference sequence). The CDR3 loop spans 18 amino acids. The CDR3: CASSRTILRTLPGYEQYL. DNA for the CDR3: TGTGCCAGTAGCCGCACTATTCTAAGAACTCTCCCGGGATACGAGCAGTACTTA.

This chain connects TRBV27 to TRBJ2-6; a weak D match, TRBD2 (5 bases). Between the trimmed V and J ends, which lost 6 bases and 0 bases, there was a span of 9 bases. The CDR3 length is 15 residues. CDR1 and CDR2 from the germline V gene are MNHEY and SMNVEV (reference sequence). The CDR3 spells CASSERVSGANVLTF. The CDR3 nucleotides are TGTGCCAGCAGCGAGAGGGTCTCTGGGGCCAACGTCCTGACTTTC. Based on the CDR3 plus reference TRBV27 and TRBJ2-6, the full variable domain is EAQVTQNPRYLITVTGKKLTVTCSQNMNHEYMSWYRQDPGLGLRQIYYSMNVEVTDKGDVPEGYKVSRKEKRNFPLILESPSPNQTSLYFCASSERVSGANVLTFGAGSRLTVL.

V and J are TRBV10-2 and TRBJ2-1; 8 positions match TRBD2. The CDR3 spans 17 residues. With 2 bases clipped from V and 3 bases from J, the junction kept 9 bases outside the gene matches. Germline V lookup: CDR1 WSHSY, CDR2 SAAADI. CDR3 amino acids: CASSEGLSGVNYNEQFF. CDR3 bases: TGCGCCAGCAGTGAGGGACTTAGCGGGGTAAACTACAATGAGCAGTTCTTC.

Many counts were recorded for this clonotype. Sequence at one end of the junction differs from germline and may be a read error. The V and J genes are TRBV7-7 and TRBJ2-3; 11 nucleotides align to TRBD2. The CDR3 extends over 15 amino acids. Looked up from germline, CDR1 is SSHAT and CDR2 is FNYEAQ (reference sequence). CDR3 bases: TGTGCTAGCAGCGAAACTAGCGGGAGACCAGATACGCAGTATTTT. Protein sequence: CASSETSGRPDTQYF.

This clonotype was counted between two and nine times. The chain is built from TRBV24-1 and TRBJ1-6, with 10 bases aligning to TRBD1. The length of the CDR3 is 13 residues. The germline V gene has CDR1 KGHDR and CDR2 SFDVKD. V lost 9 bases, J lost 10 bases, and 5 bases stayed unmatched. CDR3 sequence (DNA): TGTGCCACCCCCGGGACAGGGGTCTCACCCCTCCACTTT. Its protein product is CATPGTGVSPLHF.

This clonotype occurred many times. The CDR3 DNA reads as TGTGCCAGCAGGGCGGGCCCTTACGACAGGGGGACTCCTCATGAGCAGTTCTTC. Its protein is CASRAGPYDRGTPHEQFF. The chain combines TRBV6-5 with TRBJ2-1; 9 bases are a match to TRBD1. The V gene end was trimmed by 6 bases and the J gene end by 8 bases; junction bases not matched to a gene: 20. Germline V lookup: CDR1 MNHEY, CDR2 SVGAGI. The CDR3 has 18 amino acids.

Note on this clonotype: Because the CDR3 is missing its conserved closing phenylalanine or tryptophan, this is likely a read error. The chain uses TRBV7-3 and TRBJ1-6; D possibly corresponds to TRBD1 (5 bases). Germline V lookup: CDR1 SGHTA, CDR2 FQGTGA. The V end was cut by 3 bases, the J end by 7 bases, with 10 bases between. This CDR3 is 14 amino acids long. This CDR3 is CASSFGHGNSPLHI. CDR3 bases: TGTGCCAGCAGCTTTGGACACGGGAATTCACCCCTCCACATT.

The V call is TRBV2, the J call TRBJ1-5, with a weak D call TRBD1 (6 bases). CDR1 and CDR2 (germline): SNHLY, FYNNEI. V was pared by 4 bases and J by 3 bases, with 25 bases between. The CDR3 totals 19 residues. DNA of the CDR3: TGTGCCAGCAGTGCCGAATGGCGGGTTTGGACAGCAGTCAATCAGCCCCAGCATTTT. This encodes CASSAEWRVWTAVNQPQHF.